This paragraph covers one T cell receptor beta chain sequence. Its antigen remains unknown. Only CD45RO-negative cells positively selected for CCR7 counted as naive CD8 cells, so terminally differentiated effector memory CD45RA+ cells were excluded. The data originate from a study of shared clonotypes between healthy human individuals. Study-wide points: As a rule, naive subsets had a larger estimated richness than memory subsets. Shared across a few donors were roughly 4.8% of the naive CD4 clonotypes.

The germline V gene has CDR1 MNHEY and CDR2 SMNVEV (reference sequence). CDR3 length: 17 residues. V gave up 3 bases and J gave up 1 base, with 19 bases separating them. This was a deep-level run. Replicate sorted-subset PCRs were loaded with around 200 ng DNA, about 28,000 T cell genomes. Generated by immunoSEQ multiplex PCR, the TCRdb table keeps only in-frame clones and is missing some. The sample consists of over 2,000,000 clones, over 85% of them appearing once. The origin of this receptor is a man between 18 and 35 years old in good health. Some clones in this sample may be carry-over from other donors' samples. The sample consisted of naive CD8+ T cells from PBMCs. The chain links TRBV27 to TRBJ2-7; the D is unclear. The CDR3 DNA reads as TGTGCCAGCAGTTTTTTAGGAGTTCGAATGGGGTCCTACGAGCAGTACTTC. Its translation is CASSFLGVRMGSYEQYF.